This T cell receptor (beta chain) was documented in a study of blood T cells in healthy people across ages. Regarding this clonotype: Its target is not known.

Findings of the study overall: Naive T cell percentage showed a strong correlation with TCR beta diversity.

Next came a second PCR, run for about 7 to 12 cycles, which used a sample-barcoded 5' primer along with a J-beta primer mix. Using its own MiXCR run on the 5' RACE reads, TCRdb lists one record per CDR3 protein. The repertoire holds about 840,000 distinct CDR3 sequences, roughly 29% seen once, with approximately 10% in the top ten. CDR1 is MNHNY, CDR2 SVGAGI, per germline (reference sequence). V shed 6 bases and J 2 bases; nucleotides not matched to a gene: 7. The CDR3 length is 15 residues. These data also formed part of another study, on T cells of mothers and their children. From that study: Random nucleotides (2-4) and sample barcodes were added by the M1S primer used in the second PCR.

This clonotype was obtained from a woman aged 40 to 50 in good health. The chain has TRBV6-6 and TRBJ2-3, with TRBD2 matching over 8 bases. Sequences were obtained from blood. The CDR3: CASRLRTSSTDTQYF. In DNA, the CDR3 is TGTGCCAGCAGGTTAAGGACTAGCTCCACAGATACGCAGTATTTT.